The 18 T cell receptor beta chains below all came from one sample that was sequenced in a study of CD8+ T cells in alopecia areata. Treatment denoted: oral pan-JAK inhibitor, 5-10 mg twice daily. Investigators isolated RNA and reverse transcribed it into cDNA to act as the sequencing template. Sequenced by immunoSEQ multiplex PCR; TCRdb stores in-frame clones only, minus some. This sample has under 200,000 clones; 60% occur once, and the top ten carry 13% to 15%. The source material was CD4+ T cells sorted from blood, sampled at week 24, from a patient treated with tofacitinib. Every receptor here comes from a human donor with alopecia areata.

J is TRBJ1-5 and V is TRBV2; the match to TRBD1 covers 8 bases. The CDR3 length is 12 residues. Per the germline V gene, CDR1 is SNHLY and CDR2 is FYNNEI. V was clipped by 7 bases and J by 7 bases; unmatched bases: 3. For the CDR3, the DNA is TGTGCCAGCAAAGGACAGGGCCAGCCCCAGCATTTT. This sequence encodes CASKGQGQPQHF. The full variable domain, its missing parts supplied by reference TRBV2 and TRBJ1-5, is EPEVTQTPSHQVTQMGQEVILRCVPISNHLYFYWYRQILGQKVEFLVSFYNNEISEKSEIFDDQFSVERPDGSNFTLKIRSTKLEDSAMYFCASKGQGQPQHFGDGTRLSIL.

The chain recombines TRBV30 with TRBJ1-1, with 10 nucleotides matching TRBD1. With V trimmed by 3 bases and J by 7 bases, 8 bases remained unmatched. This CDR3 spans 14 amino acids. Germline V gives CDR1 GTSNPN, CDR2 SVGIG (reference sequence). CDR3 bases: TGTGCCTGGAGGCCTTGGGACAGGGGATATGAAGCTTTCTTT. This codes for CAWRPWDRGYEAFF. The variable domain in full, with the rest retrieved from reference TRBV30 and TRBJ1-1, is SQTIHQWPATLVQPVGSPLSLECTVEGTSNPNLYWYRQAAGRGLQLLFYSVGIGQISSEVPQNLSASRPQDRQFILSSKKLLLSDSGFYLCAWRPWDRGYEAFFGQGTRLTVV.

The rearrangement joins TRBV6-5 to TRBJ1-3; 7 bases agree with TRBD1. The trim removed 5 bases at V and 0 bases at J, leaving 4 bases unmatched. The CDR3 has 15 amino acids. Germline V gene data show CDR1 as MNHEY and CDR2 as SVGAGI. The CDR3 here is CASSHRGYSGNTIYF. The CDR3 nucleotides are TGTGCCAGCAGTCACAGGGGATACTCTGGAAACACCATATATTTT.

This chain uses TRBV5-4 with TRBJ2-3; 9 positions agree with TRBD1. CDR3 size: 14 residues. In germline, CDR1 is SGHNT, CDR2 YYREEE (reference sequence). V was clipped by 6 bases and J by 2 bases; unmatched bases: 4. DNA of the CDR3: TGTGCCAGCACCGGGACAGGGAACACAGATACGCAGTATTTT. Translation gives CASTGTGNTDTQYF.

This clone turned up a few times. The chain is built from TRBV4-2 and TRBJ1-4; 10 bases fit TRBD1. The CDR3 is made up of 15 amino acids. V dropped 3 bases and J dropped 5; count of bases not matched to a gene: 3. The germline V gene encodes CDR1 LGHNA and CDR2 YNFKEQ. CDR3 sequence (DNA): TGTGCCAGCAGCCAGGGGGGACAGGGGAATGAAAAACTGTTTTTT. This sequence encodes CASSQGGQGNEKLFF.

This chain links TRBV6-1 with TRBJ2-1; D is possibly TRBD1 (6 bases). The germline V and J ends were trimmed by 3 bases and 11 bases, with 8 bases remaining between them. CDR1 and CDR2 (germline): MNHNS, SASEGT. This CDR3 is 11 amino acids long. This chain's CDR3 is CASSDRDKQFF. The CDR3 DNA is TGTGCCAGCAGTGATCGGGACAAGCAGTTCTTC.

This clone came up once. The V gene is TRBV12-5, the J gene TRBJ1-1; D ambiguous. Germline CDR1 and CDR2: LGHNT and FRNRAP. V gave up 0 bases and J gave up 10 bases, with 24 bases separating them. The CDR3 is 17 amino acids. The CDR3, as DNA: TGTGCTAGTGGTTTGGTAGGGTTTATCCGAGACACCCACGGAGCTTTCTTT. Translated: CASGLVGFIRDTHGAFF.

In its sample, this clone was seen a few times. The rearrangement links TRBV19 to TRBJ1-2, with 7 bases that match TRBD1. The CDR3 sequence is 12 residues long. Germline CDR1 is LNHDA and CDR2 is SQIVND (reference sequence). Germline trimming cut 5 bases from V and 8 bases from J; bases unmatched to any gene: 5. DNA for the CDR3: TGTGCCAGTAGTCGGACAGGTGGCGGCTACACCTTC. It encodes CASSRTGGGYTF.

This clone was detected a few times. The CDR3 is CASSYSALTDTQYF. The CDR3 coding sequence is TGTGCCAGCAGTTACTCGGCCCTCACAGATACGCAGTATTTT. The chain has TRBV6-5 and TRBJ2-3; D gene uncertain. This CDR3 is built from 14 residues. Trimming stripped 0 bases from V and 2 bases from J, with 6 bases between. Per germline, CDR1 MNHEY and CDR2 SVGAGI.

This clone has only a few counts. The chain joins TRBV2 to TRBJ2-7, with D uncertain. The CDR3 covers 12 residues. With 8 bases removed from V and 4 bases from J, the gap between germline ends came to 12 bases. CDR1 is SNHLY and CDR2 is FYNNEI in the germline V gene. In DNA form, the CDR3 reads TGTGCCAGCTGTGGGCTTACGTACGAGCAGTACTTC. It specifies CASCGLTYEQYF.

This clone was counted once. The junction departs from germline at one end; a sequencing error may be responsible. This sample also contains other DNA sequences that code for the same CDR3. This chain connects TRBV10-3 to TRBJ2-5; D is ambiguous. Germline values: CDR1 ENHRY, CDR2 SYGVKD. This CDR3 contains 12 residues. In nucleotides, the CDR3 is TGCGCCATCAGTGAGCCTAAAGAGACCCAGTACTTC. Translated, it gives CAISEPKETQYF.

This clone showed up many times. The rearrangement links TRBV29-1 to TRBJ2-3, with D maybe TRBD2 (5 bases). V lost 5 bases and J 4 bases, leaving 10 bases between the germline ends. The CDR3 consists of 12 residues. The V gene's germline CDR1 is SQVTM and CDR2 ANQGSEA. CDR3 in amino acids: CSVNLEADTQYF. Here the CDR3 DNA reads TGCAGCGTTAATCTGGAGGCAGATACGCAGTATTTT.

The chain carries TRBV7-9 and TRBJ2-2; D might be TRBD2 (6 bases). This CDR3 is built from 16 residues. Germline-derived CDR1 and CDR2 are SEHNR and FQNEAQ (reference sequence). V gave up 4 bases and J gave up 1 base, with 13 bases separating them. The CDR3 sequence is CASSSRSTRNTGELFF. The CDR3 DNA reads TGTGCCAGCAGCTCGCGCTCGACTAGGAACACCGGGGAGCTGTTTTTT. Using reference TRBV7-9 and TRBJ2-2 for the parts outside the CDR3, the full variable domain is DTGVSQNPRHKITKRGQNVTFRCDPISEHNRLYWYRQTLGQGPEFLTYFQNEAQLEKSRLLSDRFSAERPKGSFSTLEIQRTEQGDSAMYLCASSSRSTRNTGELFFGEGSRLTVL.

V gene TRBV2 combines with J gene TRBJ1-2; TRBD1 might be the D (5 bases). The CDR3 has 14 amino acids. The germline V and J ends were trimmed by 7 bases and 4 bases, with 16 bases remaining between them. Per the germline V gene, CDR1 is SNHLY and CDR2 is FYNNEI. CDR3 in DNA: TGTGCCAGCAACCCGGGGCGGGCGGTCTATGGCTACACCTTC. Translated: CASNPGRAVYGYTF. Using reference TRBV2 and TRBJ1-2 for the parts outside the CDR3, the full variable domain is EPEVTQTPSHQVTQMGQEVILRCVPISNHLYFYWYRQILGQKVEFLVSFYNNEISEKSEIFDDQFSVERPDGSNFTLKIRSTKLEDSAMYFCASNPGRAVYGYTFGSGTRLTVV.

The table lists this clone with a few counts. CDR3 in DNA: TGTGCCAGCAGTCGACCCTTGGAAGTGGGAGAGCAGTACTTC. Its translation: CASSRPLEVGEQYF. This rearrangement joins TRBV2 to TRBJ2-7; D not certain. The CDR3 has 14 residues. CDR1 SNHLY and CDR2 FYNNEI come from the germline V gene. Trimming removed 5 bases at V and 7 bases at J, with 18 bases between.

J is TRBJ1-1 and V is TRBV5-1; D is undetermined. Germline V lookup: CDR1 SGHRS, CDR2 YFSETQ. CDR3 length: 13 residues. The germline V and J ends were trimmed by 5 bases and 8 bases, with 16 bases remaining between them. CDR3 sequence reads: CASRRSAALEAFF. DNA for the CDR3: TGCGCCAGCAGAAGAAGTGCTGCCCTAGAAGCTTTCTTT.

The CDR3 sequence is CASSVNSVQPQHF. The CDR3 DNA reads TGTGCCAGCAGTGTTAACAGTGTACAGCCCCAGCATTTT. The chain links TRBV2 to TRBJ1-5; D is ambiguous. CDR1 is SNHLY and CDR2 is FYNNEI in the germline V gene. The CDR3 runs 13 residues. The V end lost 4 bases, the J end lost 7 bases, and 11 bases lay between the germline ends.

The chain carries TRBV5-1 and TRBJ1-4, with TRBD1 identical over 8 bases. Looked up from germline, CDR1 is SGHRS and CDR2 is YFSETQ. Germline trimming cut 4 bases from V and 7 bases from J; bases unmatched to any gene: 6. This CDR3 has 14 amino acids. The CDR3 loop is CASSTGQGREKLFF. The CDR3 nucleotides are TGCGCCAGCAGCACCGGACAGGGTCGTGAAAAACTGTTTTTT.